This T cell receptor beta chain was documented in a study of graft-versus-host responses after intestinal transplantation. The wider study: As for transplant type, recipients had multivisceral, liver-intestinal, or isolated intestinal grafts. Study-wide findings and caveats: Detection of GvH clones occurred in recipient marrow, and some had their first appearance in ileum or blood.

Clones were read by immunoSEQ multiplex PCR, and TCRdb kept only the in-frame ones, dropping some. The sample shows roughly 80,000 clones, 80% to 90% of them seen only once. This clone was counted once. Its antigen is undetermined. The CDR3 consists of 15 residues. With V trimmed by 1 base and J by 0 bases, 2 bases remained unmatched. Per germline, CDR1 SGDLS and CDR2 YYNGEE. Material: unstimulated CD8+ T cells sorted from spleen or lymph node cells, obtained before transplant. This receptor was identified in a human donor who was the organ donor for an intestinal transplant. This rearrangement joins TRBV9 to TRBJ1-2; 8 nucleotides line up with TRBD1. Here the CDR3 reads CASSVLDRANYGYTF. The CDR3 coding sequence is TGTGCCAGCAGCGTATTGGACAGGGCTAACTATGGCTACACCTTC.